The 21 T cell receptor beta chains presented below share a single source sample, sequenced in a study of regulatory T cells in long-lasting Graves disease. TCR beta libraries were built with iRepertoire HTBI primers and Arm-PCR of CDR3 regions. Via MiXCR, TCRdb re-called the multiplex PCR reads, giving one row per CDR3 protein. This table has fewer than 450,000 distinct CDR3 sequences, around a quarter appearing once. The time point here: persistent/refractory GD, antithyroid drugs over 5 years with positive TRAb. From PBMCs, RNA was extracted and then used to make the TCR library. The material was peripheral blood mononuclear cells (PBMCs), obtained when the disease was refractory, from a patient treated with antithyroid drugs. The receptors were sampled from a female donor with Graves disease.

This clonotype appeared a few times. The CDR3 region is CASSLDRVGSNQPQHF. The CDR3 nucleotides are TGTGCCAGCAGCTTAGACAGGGTCGGGAGCAATCAGCCCCAGCATTTT. V gene TRBV7-8 combines with J gene TRBJ1-5, with D perhaps matching TRBD1 (6 bases). The V end was cut by 1 base, the J end by 1 base, with 11 bases between. The V gene's germline CDR1 is SGHVS and CDR2 FQNEAQ. This CDR3 comprises 16 residues. Together with reference TRBV7-8 and TRBJ1-5, the CDR3 gives the full variable domain: GAGVSQSPRYKVAKRGQDVALRCDPISGHVSLFWYQQALGQGPEFLTYFQNEAQLDKSGLPSDRFFAERPEGSVSTLKIQRTQQEDSAVYLCASSLDRVGSNQPQHFGDGTRLSIL.

This clonotype was detected only a few times. The V and J genes are TRBV19 and TRBJ1-5; the D gene is possibly TRBD1 (5 bases). The CDR3 runs to 15 residues. V dropped 9 bases and J dropped 4 bases, with 19 bases sitting between them. CDR1 LNHDA and CDR2 SQIVND come from the germline V gene (reference sequence). CDR3 coding DNA: TGTGCCAGCAGTCCCCGGGACCGACCGAATCAGCCCCAGCATTTT. Protein sequence: CASSPRDRPNQPQHF.

This clonotype was counted at least ten times. V gene TRBV28 combines with J gene TRBJ2-5, with D hard to call. The CDR3 is made up of 13 amino acids. Trimming pared 5 bases from V and 4 bases from J, leaving 11 bases between. Germline CDR1 MDHEN, CDR2 SYDVKM. The CDR3 loop reads CASSPQIRETQYF. CDR3 coding DNA: TGTGCCAGCAGTCCGCAGATTCGAGAGACCCAGTACTTC.

J is TRBJ1-1 and V is TRBV6-2 or TRBV6-3; no clear D gene. The CDR3 length is 15 residues. Trimming removed 0 bases at V and 5 bases at J, with 13 bases between. Per germline, CDR1 MNHEY and CDR2 SVGEGT. The CDR3 here is CASSYSVGRDTEAFF. In nucleotides, the CDR3 is TGTGCCAGCAGTTACTCGGTCGGGAGGGATACTGAAGCTTTCTTT.

The rearrangement uses TRBV5-1 and TRBJ2-4, with D tentatively TRBD1 or TRBD2 (6 bases each). Germline V CDR1 and CDR2: SGHRS, YFSETQ. With 1 base removed from V and 6 bases from J, the gap between germline ends came to 14 bases. The length of the CDR3 is 15 residues. The CDR3 loop reads CASSLWGARGNIQYF. In DNA form, the CDR3 reads TGCGCCAGCAGCTTGTGGGGGGCTCGAGGAAACATTCAGTACTTC.

This clonotype occurred many times. The genes are TRBV2 and TRBJ1-4; 7 bases agree with TRBD1. Germline V lookup: CDR1 SNHLY, CDR2 FYNNEI. The length of the CDR3 is 14 residues. V shed 9 bases, J shed 4 bases, and the junction held 8 bases outside the gene matches. CDR3 loop: CASQRGPDNEKLFF. CDR3 DNA: TGTGCCAGTCAGAGGGGGCCTGATAATGAAAAACTGTTTTTT.

This clonotype occurred a few times. The V gene is TRBV28, the J gene TRBJ1-2; possibly TRBD1 for D (5 bases). The CDR3 spans 14 residues. V lost 8 bases to trimming and J lost 3 bases, with 16 bases between them. Germline values: CDR1 MDHEN, CDR2 SYDVKM. The CDR3 is CASGARQFYYGYTF. CDR3 DNA: TGTGCCAGCGGAGCCCGACAGTTTTACTATGGCTACACCTTC.

The rearrangement links TRBV7-9 to TRBJ2-7, with 7 positions matching TRBD1. This CDR3 comprises 17 residues. The V and J ends lost 1 base and 0 bases, in that order; junction bases with no gene match: 9. From germline, CDR1 is SEHNR and CDR2 FQNEAQ (reference sequence). The CDR3 sequence: CASSLDKGARYSYEQYF. The CDR3 region has the DNA TGTGCCAGCAGCTTAGACAAGGGGGCGCGATACTCCTACGAGCAGTACTTC. Filled out from reference TRBV7-9 and TRBJ2-7, the complete variable domain reads DTGVSQNPRHKITKRGQNVTFRCDPISEHNRLYWYRQTLGQGPEFLTYFQNEAQLEKSRLLSDRFSAERPKGSFSTLEIQRTEQGDSAMYLCASSLDKGARYSYEQYFGPGTRLTVT.

The chain links TRBV5-1 to TRBJ2-3; no firm D call. Trimming took 6 bases from V and 0 from J, leaving 8 bases between them. The germline gives CDR1 SGHRS, CDR2 YFSETQ. The CDR3 runs 13 residues. The CDR3: CASKAPSTDTQYF. The CDR3 nucleotides read TGCGCCAGCAAGGCTCCTAGCACAGATACGCAGTATTTT.

This clonotype was detected many times. The chain has TRBV28 and TRBJ2-2; D ambiguous. Trimming removed 1 base from V and 7 bases from J, with 7 bases in between. This CDR3 comprises 13 residues. From germline, CDR1 is MDHEN and CDR2 SYDVKM. The CDR3: CASSLSVVGELFF. The CDR3 DNA reads as TGTGCCAGCAGTTTATCTGTGGTCGGGGAGCTGTTTTTT.

The gene calls are TRBV19 and TRBJ2-7; TRBD1 might be the D (6 bases). Germline values: CDR1 LNHDA, CDR2 SQIVND (reference sequence). The CDR3 is 14 residues long. The V end lost 5 bases, the J end lost 5 bases, and 16 bases lay between the germline ends. The CDR3, as DNA: TGTGCCAGTAGTTTCTTCGGACAGAAGAACGAGCAGTACTTC. This encodes CASSFFGQKNEQYF.

This clonotype was detected many times. The CDR3, as DNA: TGTGCCAGCACCTGGACAGGGGGATGGTCCGGGGAGCTGTTTTTT. Residues: CASTWTGGWSGELFF. V usage is TRBV6-1 and J usage is TRBJ2-2; TRBD1 agrees at 10 bases. The CDR3 is made up of 15 amino acids. Trimming took 7 bases from V and 6 from J; bases not matched to a gene: 8. Germline V gene lookup returns CDR1 MNHNS and CDR2 SASEGT.

In this sample, this clonotype turned up many times. Relative to the germline gene, one junction end is altered; a read error may explain this. V gene TRBV2 combines with J gene TRBJ2-2, with 9 bases identical to TRBD2. There are 21 residues in the CDR3. Germline V lookup: CDR1 SNHLY, CDR2 FYNNEI. The CDR3 reads CASYQGGPGGRALLGTRELFF. CDR3 nucleotides: TGTGCCAGTTACCAAGGGGGCCCAGGCGGGAGGGCCCTCCTCGGCACCAGGGAGCTGTTTTTT.

J is TRBJ2-3 and V is TRBV28; no clear D gene. CDR3 length: 14 residues. Between the trimmed V and J ends, which lost 5 bases and 2 bases, there was a span of 11 bases. Looked up from germline, CDR1 is MDHEN and CDR2 is SYDVKM. CDR3 sequence: CASSRTENTDTQYF. As DNA, the CDR3 is TGTGCCAGCAGTAGAACAGAGAACACAGATACGCAGTATTTT.

The chain carries TRBV11-2 and TRBJ2-2; TRBD2 might be the D (6 bases). Germline loops: CDR1 SGHAT, CDR2 FQNNGV. The CDR3 covers 16 residues. V shed 1 base and J shed 5 bases, with 14 bases lying between them. This CDR3 is CASSLVPAGRTGELFF. CDR3 in DNA: TGTGCCAGCAGCTTAGTTCCGGCGGGAAGGACCGGGGAGCTGTTTTTT.

Regarding this clonotype: This sequence may be a read error, since a much larger clone differs from it by one base. V and J are TRBV28 and TRBJ2-1, with 9 bases that match TRBD2. The CDR3 is 15 amino acids. Unmatched junction bases numbered 9, after V lost 2 bases and J lost 10 bases. Germline CDR1 and CDR2: MDHEN and SYDVKM. The CDR3 DNA reads as TGTGCCAGCAGTTTACCTAGCGGGGCCGCCTACGAGCAGTTCTTC. Translating it yields CASSLPSGAAYEQFF.

Many counts were recorded for this clonotype. The rearrangement joins TRBV12-3 or TRBV12-4 to TRBJ1-1, with a possible D match to TRBD1 (5 bases). The V end was cut by 7 bases, the J end by 1 base, with 16 bases between. The CDR3 sequence is 15 residues long. CDR3 amino acids: CASNTLGTSNTEAFF. The CDR3 DNA follows: TGTGCCAGCAATACATTGGGGACCTCGAACACTGAAGCTTTCTTT.

The rearrangement uses TRBV30 and TRBJ2-2; possibly TRBD2 for D (6 bases). The CDR3 loop spans 13 amino acids. Germline-derived CDR1 and CDR2 are GTSNPN and SVGIG (reference sequence). The CDR3 DNA reads TGTGCGCGGGATGGGGGAAACACCGGGGAGCTGTTTTTT. It specifies CARDGGNTGELFF.

This clonotype has ten or more counts. The chain combines TRBV20-1 with TRBJ2-7; perhaps TRBD1 as D (6 bases). The ends were cut back, 6 bases at V and 6 bases at J, with 18 bases in the middle. This CDR3 region has 13 residues. CDR1 and CDR2 (germline): DFQATT, SNEGSKA (reference sequence). The CDR3: CSADRKIGSEQYF. In DNA form, the CDR3 reads TGCAGTGCCGACAGGAAGATTGGTAGCGAGCAGTACTTC.

The chain couples TRBV7-3 to TRBJ2-6; D is ambiguous. CDR1 and CDR2 from the germline V gene are SGHTA and FQGTGA. The CDR3 loop spans 16 amino acids. The germline V and J ends were trimmed by 3 bases and 3 bases, with 12 bases remaining between them. The CDR3 DNA reads TGTGCCAGCAGCTTCTGGAGTGGGTTTGGGGCCAACGTCCTGACTTTC. Its translation: CASSFWSGFGANVLTF.

The chain uses TRBV2 and TRBJ2-2, with D hard to call. The V gene's germline CDR1 is SNHLY and CDR2 FYNNEI. This CDR3 contains 13 residues. Trimming removed 6 bases at V and 6 bases at J, with 11 bases between. The CDR3 coding sequence is TGTGCCAGCAGCACAGACCGACCCGGGGAGCTGTTTTTT. The encoded protein is CASSTDRPGELFF.